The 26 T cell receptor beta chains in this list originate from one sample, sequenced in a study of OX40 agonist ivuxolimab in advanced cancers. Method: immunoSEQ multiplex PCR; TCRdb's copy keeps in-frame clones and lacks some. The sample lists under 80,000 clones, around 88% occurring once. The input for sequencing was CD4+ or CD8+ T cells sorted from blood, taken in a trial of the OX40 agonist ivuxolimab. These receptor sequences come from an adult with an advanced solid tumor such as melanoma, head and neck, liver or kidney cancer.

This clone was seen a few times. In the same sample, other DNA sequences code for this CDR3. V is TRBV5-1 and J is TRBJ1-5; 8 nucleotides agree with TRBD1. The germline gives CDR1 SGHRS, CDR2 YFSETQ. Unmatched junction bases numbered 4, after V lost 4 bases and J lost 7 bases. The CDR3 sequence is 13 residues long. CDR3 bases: TGCGCCAGCAGCCCAGGGGGCGGACAGCCCCAGCATTTT. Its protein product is CASSPGGGQPQHF.

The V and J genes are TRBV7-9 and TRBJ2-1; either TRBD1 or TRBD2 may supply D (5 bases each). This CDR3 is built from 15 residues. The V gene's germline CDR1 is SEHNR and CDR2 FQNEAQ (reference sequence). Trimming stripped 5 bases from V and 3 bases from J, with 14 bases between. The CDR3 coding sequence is TGTGCCAGCAGCCCGGGACGGTTCAACTACAATGAGCAGTTCTTC. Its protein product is CASSPGRFNYNEQFF.

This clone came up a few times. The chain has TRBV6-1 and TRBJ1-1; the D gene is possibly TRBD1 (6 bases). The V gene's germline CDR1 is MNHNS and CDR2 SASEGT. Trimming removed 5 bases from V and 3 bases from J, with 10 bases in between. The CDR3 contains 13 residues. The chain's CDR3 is CASSRGHDTEAFF. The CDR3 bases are TGTGCCAGCAGTCGGGGGCACGACACTGAAGCTTTCTTT.

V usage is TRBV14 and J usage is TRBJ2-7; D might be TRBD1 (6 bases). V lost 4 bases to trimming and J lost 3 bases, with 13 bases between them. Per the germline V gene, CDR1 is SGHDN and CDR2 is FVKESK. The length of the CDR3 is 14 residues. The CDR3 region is CASSPDSRLYEQYF. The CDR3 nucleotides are TGTGCCAGCAGCCCGGACAGCCGTCTCTACGAGCAGTACTTC.

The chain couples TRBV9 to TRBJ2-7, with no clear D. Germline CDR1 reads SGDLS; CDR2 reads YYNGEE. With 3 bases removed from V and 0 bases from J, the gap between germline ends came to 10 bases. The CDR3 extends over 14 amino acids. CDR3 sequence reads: CASSAHVGSYEQYF. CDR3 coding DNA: TGTGCCAGCAGCGCCCATGTAGGCTCCTACGAGCAGTACTTC.

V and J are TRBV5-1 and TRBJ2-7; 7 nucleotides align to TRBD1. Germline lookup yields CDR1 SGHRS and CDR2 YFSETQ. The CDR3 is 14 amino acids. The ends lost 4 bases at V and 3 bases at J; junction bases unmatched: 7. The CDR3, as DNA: TGCGCCAGCAGCCTCGGACAGGCCGTCTACGAGCAGTACTTC. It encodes CASSLGQAVYEQYF.

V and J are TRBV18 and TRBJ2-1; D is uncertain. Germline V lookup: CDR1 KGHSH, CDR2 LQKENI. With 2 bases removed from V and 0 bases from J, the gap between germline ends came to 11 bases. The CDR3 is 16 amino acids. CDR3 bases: TGTGCCAGCTCACCAGCGGCCGTGAGCTCCTACAATGAGCAGTTCTTC. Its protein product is CASSPAAVSSYNEQFF.

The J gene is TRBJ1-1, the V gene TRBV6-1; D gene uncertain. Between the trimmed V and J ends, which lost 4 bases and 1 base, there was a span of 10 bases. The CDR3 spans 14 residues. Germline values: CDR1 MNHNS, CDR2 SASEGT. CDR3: CASSVPNRNTEAFF. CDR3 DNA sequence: TGTGCCAGCAGTGTACCCAACAGGAACACTGAAGCTTTCTTT.

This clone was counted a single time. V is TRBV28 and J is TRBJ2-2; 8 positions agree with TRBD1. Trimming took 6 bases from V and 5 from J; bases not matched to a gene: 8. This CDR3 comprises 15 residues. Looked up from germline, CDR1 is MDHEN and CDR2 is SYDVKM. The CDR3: CASSHDRGGTGELFF. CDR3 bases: TGTGCCAGCAGCCATGACAGGGGAGGAACCGGGGAGCTGTTTTTT.

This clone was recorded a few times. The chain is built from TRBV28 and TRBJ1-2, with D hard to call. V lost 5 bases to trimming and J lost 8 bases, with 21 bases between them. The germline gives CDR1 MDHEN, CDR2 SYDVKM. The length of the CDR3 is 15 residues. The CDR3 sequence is CASSPIGERGWGYTF. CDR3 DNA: TGTGCCAGCAGTCCTATTGGGGAAAGAGGGTGGGGCTACACCTTC.

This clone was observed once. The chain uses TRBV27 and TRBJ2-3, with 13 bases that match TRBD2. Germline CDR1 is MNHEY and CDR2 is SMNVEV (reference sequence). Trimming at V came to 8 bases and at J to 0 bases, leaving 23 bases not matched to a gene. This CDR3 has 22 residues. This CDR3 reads CASVEDRDKRTSGRWSTDTQYF. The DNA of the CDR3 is TGTGCCAGCGTTGAAGACAGGGACAAAAGGACTAGCGGGAGATGGAGCACAGATACGCAGTATTTT.

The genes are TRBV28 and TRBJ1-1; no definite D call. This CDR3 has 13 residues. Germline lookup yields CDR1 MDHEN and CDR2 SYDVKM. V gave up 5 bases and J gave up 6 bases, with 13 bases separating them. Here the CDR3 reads CASSLALGAEAFF. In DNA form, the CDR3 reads TGTGCCAGCAGTCTGGCTCTAGGAGCTGAAGCTTTCTTT.

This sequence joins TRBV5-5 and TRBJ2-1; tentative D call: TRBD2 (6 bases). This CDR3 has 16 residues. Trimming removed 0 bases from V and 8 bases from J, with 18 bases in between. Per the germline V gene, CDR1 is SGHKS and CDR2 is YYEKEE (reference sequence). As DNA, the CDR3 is TGTGCCAGCAGCTTGGCCGTGACTAGTATTGTGGATGAGCAGTTCTTC. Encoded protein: CASSLAVTSIVDEQFF.

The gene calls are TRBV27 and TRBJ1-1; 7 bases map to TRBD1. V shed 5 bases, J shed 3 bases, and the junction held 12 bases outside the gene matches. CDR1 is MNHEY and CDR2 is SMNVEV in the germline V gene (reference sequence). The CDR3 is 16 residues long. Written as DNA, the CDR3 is TGTGCCAGCAGTCTCAGACAGGGCCTACTATACACTGAAGCTTTCTTT. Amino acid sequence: CASSLRQGLLYTEAFF.

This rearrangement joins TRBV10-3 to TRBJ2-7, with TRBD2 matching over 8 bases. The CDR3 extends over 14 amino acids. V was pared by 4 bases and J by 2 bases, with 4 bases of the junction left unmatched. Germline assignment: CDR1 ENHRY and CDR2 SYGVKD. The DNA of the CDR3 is TGTGCCATCAGTGTTGCGGGAGGTCCCTACGAGCAGTACTTC. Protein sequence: CAISVAGGPYEQYF.

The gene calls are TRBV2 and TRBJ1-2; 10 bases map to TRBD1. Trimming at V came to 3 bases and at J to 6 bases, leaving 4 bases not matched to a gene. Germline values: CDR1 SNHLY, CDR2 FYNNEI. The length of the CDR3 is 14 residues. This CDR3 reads CASSDDRGLNGYTF. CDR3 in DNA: TGTGCCAGCAGTGATGACAGGGGGCTGAATGGCTACACCTTC. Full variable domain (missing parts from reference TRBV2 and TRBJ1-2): EPEVTQTPSHQVTQMGQEVILRCVPISNHLYFYWYRQILGQKVEFLVSFYNNEISEKSEIFDDQFSVERPDGSNFTLKIRSTKLEDSAMYFCASSDDRGLNGYTFGSGTRLTVV.

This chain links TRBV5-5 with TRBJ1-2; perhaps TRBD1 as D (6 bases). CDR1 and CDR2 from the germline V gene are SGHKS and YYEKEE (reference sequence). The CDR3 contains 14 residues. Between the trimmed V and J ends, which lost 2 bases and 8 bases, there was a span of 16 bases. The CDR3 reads CASSFLDGGGGYTF. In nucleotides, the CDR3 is TGTGCCAGCAGCTTCTTGGATGGGGGCGGCGGCTACACCTTC.

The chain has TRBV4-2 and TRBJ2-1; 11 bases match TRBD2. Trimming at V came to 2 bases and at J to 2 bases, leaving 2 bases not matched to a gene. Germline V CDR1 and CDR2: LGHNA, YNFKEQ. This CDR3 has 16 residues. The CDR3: CASSQLAGGPYNEQFF. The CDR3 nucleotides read TGTGCCAGCAGCCAACTAGCGGGAGGCCCCTACAATGAGCAGTTCTTC.

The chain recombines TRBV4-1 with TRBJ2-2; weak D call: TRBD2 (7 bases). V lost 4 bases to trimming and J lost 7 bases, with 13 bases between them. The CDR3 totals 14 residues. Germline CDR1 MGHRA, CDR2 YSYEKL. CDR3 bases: TGCGCCAGCAGCCTACGGGGGGCGATCGGGGAGCTGTTTTTT. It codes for CASSLRGAIGELFF.

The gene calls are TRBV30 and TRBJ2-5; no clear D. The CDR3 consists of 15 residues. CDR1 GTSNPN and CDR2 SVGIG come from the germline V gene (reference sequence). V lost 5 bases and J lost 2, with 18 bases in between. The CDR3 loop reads CAWGIGQSRQETQYF. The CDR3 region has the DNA TGTGCCTGGGGTATCGGGCAGTCCCGTCAAGAGACCCAGTACTTC.

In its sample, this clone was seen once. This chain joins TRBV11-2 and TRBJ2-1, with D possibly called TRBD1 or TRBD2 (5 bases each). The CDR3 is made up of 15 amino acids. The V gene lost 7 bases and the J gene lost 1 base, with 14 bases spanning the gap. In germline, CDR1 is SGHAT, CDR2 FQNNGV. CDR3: CASNLRDGSYNEQFF. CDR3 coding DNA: TGTGCCAGCAACCTCCGGGACGGGTCCTACAATGAGCAGTTCTTC.

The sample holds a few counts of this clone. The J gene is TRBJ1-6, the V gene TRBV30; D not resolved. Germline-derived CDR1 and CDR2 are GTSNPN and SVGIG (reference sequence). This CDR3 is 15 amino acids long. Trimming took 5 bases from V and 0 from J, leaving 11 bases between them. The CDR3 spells CAWRSTPSYNSPLHF. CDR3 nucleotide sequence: TGTGCCTGGCGAAGTACCCCCTCCTATAATTCACCCCTCCACTTT.

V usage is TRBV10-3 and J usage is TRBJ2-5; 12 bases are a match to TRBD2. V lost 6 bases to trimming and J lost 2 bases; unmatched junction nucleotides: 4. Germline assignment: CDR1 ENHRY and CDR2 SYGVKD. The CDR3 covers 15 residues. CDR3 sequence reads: CAISLGLAGQETQYF. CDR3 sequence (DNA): TGTGCCATCAGCCTAGGACTAGCGGGACAAGAGACCCAGTACTTC.

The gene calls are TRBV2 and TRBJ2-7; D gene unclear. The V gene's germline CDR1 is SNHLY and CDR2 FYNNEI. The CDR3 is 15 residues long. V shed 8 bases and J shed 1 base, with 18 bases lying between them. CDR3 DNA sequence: TGTGCCAGCCAGCAGCATTCGGAAGCTTCCTACGAGCAGTACTTC. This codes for CASQQHSEASYEQYF.

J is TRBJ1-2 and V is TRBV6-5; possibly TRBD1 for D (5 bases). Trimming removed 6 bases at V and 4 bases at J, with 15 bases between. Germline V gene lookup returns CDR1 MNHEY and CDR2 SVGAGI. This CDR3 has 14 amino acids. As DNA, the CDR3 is TGTGCCAGCAGCCCCGGGACGGGACGCTATGGCTACACCTTC. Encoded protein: CASSPGTGRYGYTF.

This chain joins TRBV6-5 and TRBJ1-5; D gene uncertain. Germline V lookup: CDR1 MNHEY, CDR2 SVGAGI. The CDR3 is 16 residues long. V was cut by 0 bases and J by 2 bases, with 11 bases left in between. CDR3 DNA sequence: TGTGCCAGCAGTTACTCACGAGTATTCGGCAATCAGCCCCAGCATTTT. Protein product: CASSYSRVFGNQPQHF.